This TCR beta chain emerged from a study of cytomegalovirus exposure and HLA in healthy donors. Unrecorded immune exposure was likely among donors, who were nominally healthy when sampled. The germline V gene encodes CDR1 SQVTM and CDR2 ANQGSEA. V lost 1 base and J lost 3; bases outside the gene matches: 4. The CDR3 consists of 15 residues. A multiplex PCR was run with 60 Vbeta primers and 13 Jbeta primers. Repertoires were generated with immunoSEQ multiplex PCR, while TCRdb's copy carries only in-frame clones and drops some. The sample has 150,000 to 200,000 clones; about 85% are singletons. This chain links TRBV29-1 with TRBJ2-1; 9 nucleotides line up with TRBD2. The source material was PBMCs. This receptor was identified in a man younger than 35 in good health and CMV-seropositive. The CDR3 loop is CSVEGRRGGYNEQFF. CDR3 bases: TGCAGCGTTGAAGGTCGGCGGGGGGGCTACAATGAGCAGTTCTTC.